These 31 T cell receptor beta chains were sequenced from one sample in a study of PD-L1 blockade in urothelial cancer. This table comes from immunoSEQ multiplex PCR, and its TCRdb copy is limited to in-frame clones, with some not included. The sample includes 70,000 to 90,000 clones, 82% of them seen just once. The sequencing used PBMCs, collected around atezolizumab (anti-PD-L1) treatment. Every receptor here comes from a man aged 65 to 79 with urothelial cancer.

The chain links TRBV4-3 to TRBJ2-1; 7 nucleotides align to TRBD2. The trim removed 0 bases at V and 9 bases at J, leaving 2 bases unmatched. Germline V gives CDR1 LGHNA, CDR2 YSLEER. The length of the CDR3 is 13 residues. The CDR3 coding sequence is TGCGCCAGCAGCCAAGAGGGAGGGGCTGAGCAGTTCTTC. Protein product: CASSQEGGAEQFF.

The rearrangement links TRBV30 to TRBJ1-3, with D possibly TRBD1 on 5 matching bases. The germline gives CDR1 GTSNPN, CDR2 SVGIG (reference sequence). The V end lost 6 bases, the J end lost 4 bases, and 16 bases lay between the germline ends. This CDR3 has 14 amino acids. In DNA form, the CDR3 reads TGTGCCTGTCCCGGCCCAGGGCGCGGAAACACCATATATTTT. Its translation: CACPGPGRGNTIYF.

This chain links TRBV7-9 with TRBJ1-3; tentatively, D is TRBD1 (5 bases). Germline V gives CDR1 SEHNR, CDR2 FQNEAQ (reference sequence). The CDR3 spans 16 residues. Trimming stripped 5 bases from V and 0 bases from J, with 14 bases between. In DNA form, the CDR3 reads TGTGCCAGCAGCATACAGGAGTTGATCTCTGGAAACACCATATATTTT. This sequence encodes CASSIQELISGNTIYF.

The chain combines TRBV10-2 with TRBJ2-1; D might be TRBD2 (7 bases). With 6 bases removed from V and 0 bases from J, the gap between germline ends came to 15 bases. Germline-derived CDR1 and CDR2 are WSHSY and SAAADI. The length of the CDR3 is 16 residues. CDR3 nucleotide sequence: TGCGCCAGCAGGAACGGGGCGGGGGCCTCCTACAATGAGCAGTTCTTC. It encodes CASRNGAGASYNEQFF.

The gene calls are TRBV28 and TRBJ1-2; weak D call: TRBD1 (5 bases). Trimming stripped 8 bases from V and 5 bases from J, with 15 bases between. The CDR3 totals 13 residues. CDR1 and CDR2 (germline): MDHEN, SYDVKM. This CDR3 reads CASANSGGYGYTF. CDR3 nucleotide sequence: TGTGCCAGCGCCAATTCTGGGGGGTATGGCTACACCTTC.

This clone was observed a few times. The chain recombines TRBV11-2 with TRBJ2-7; 7 bases are a match to TRBD1. The CDR3 has 14 residues. Trimming cost V 5 bases and J 2 bases; bases outside gene matches: 6. Germline CDR1 is SGHAT and CDR2 is FQNNGV. The DNA of the CDR3 is TGTGCCAGCAGCCTACTCCAGGGGGCCTACGAGCAGTACTTC. Its protein product is CASSLLQGAYEQYF.

With regard to this clone: Other DNA variants within this sample encode the same CDR3. This chain joins TRBV7-2 and TRBJ1-1; D perhaps matches TRBD1 (5 bases). This CDR3 spans 13 amino acids. Germline CDR1 and CDR2: SGHTA and FQGNSA. The V end lost 4 bases, the J end lost 6 bases, and 12 bases lay between the germline ends. CDR3 loop: CASSSPGGAEAFF. The DNA of the CDR3 is TGTGCCAGCAGCTCGCCGGGGGGGGCTGAAGCTTTCTTT.

This clone was seen a handful of times. The V gene is TRBV29-1, the J gene TRBJ2-6; TRBD1 matches 8 bases. Germline CDR1 and CDR2: SQVTM and ANQGSEA. The CDR3 covers 15 residues. Losses at the gene ends were 2 bases for V and 0 bases for J; bases not matched to a gene: 0. Written as DNA, the CDR3 is TGCAGCGTTGAAACAGGGGGCTCTGGGGCCAACGTCCTGACTTTC. Amino acids: CSVETGGSGANVLTF.

The chain joins TRBV11-2 to TRBJ2-5; D may be TRBD1 (6 bases). Looked up from germline, CDR1 is SGHAT and CDR2 is FQNNGV. The CDR3 is 13 amino acids. V gave up 5 bases and J gave up 1 base, with 8 bases separating them. The CDR3 DNA follows: TGTGCCAGCAGCCGGACAGTCCAAGAGACCCAGTACTTC. Its protein product is CASSRTVQETQYF.

V is TRBV7-8 and J is TRBJ1-1; 10 nucleotides match TRBD1. This CDR3 contains 13 residues. The V segment lost 5 bases and the J segment 6 bases; nucleotides outside the gene matches: 3. Per germline, CDR1 SGHVS and CDR2 FQNEAQ. The chain's CDR3 is CASSRDRGPEAFF. CDR3 nucleotide sequence: TGTGCCAGCAGCCGCGACAGGGGGCCTGAAGCTTTCTTT.

The chain is built from TRBV7-2 and TRBJ2-5; 7 nucleotides align to TRBD2. Germline V gene sequence: CDR1 SGHTA, CDR2 FQGNSA. V trimming: 5 bases; J trimming: 7 bases; junction bases outside the gene matches: 19. The CDR3 spans 17 residues. The CDR3 spells CASSRDALADSEGTQYF. The CDR3 nucleotides read TGTGCCAGCAGCCGCGACGCGCTAGCGGACTCAGAAGGGACCCAGTACTTC.

V gene TRBV19 combines with J gene TRBJ2-1; 13 bases match TRBD2. The CDR3 has 16 residues. Germline CDR1 and CDR2: LNHDA and SQIVND (reference sequence). V shed 5 bases, J shed 12 bases, and the junction held 13 bases outside the gene matches. The CDR3 loop is CASSAGLAGATFGQFF. CDR3 coding DNA: TGTGCCAGTAGTGCCGGACTAGCGGGGGCCACTTTTGGGCAGTTCTTC. The variable domain in full, completed from reference TRBV19 and TRBJ2-1, reads DGGITQSPKYLFRKEGQNVTLSCEQNLNHDAMYWYRQDPGQGLRLIYYSQIVNDFQKGDIAEGYSVSREKKESFPLTVTSAQKNPTAFYLCASSAGLAGATFGQFFGPGTRLTVL.

The genes are TRBV15 and TRBJ1-3; TRBD1 matches at 11 bases. Germline-derived CDR1 and CDR2 are LNHNV and YYDKDF (reference sequence). The CDR3 length is 15 residues. Trimming at V came to 5 bases and at J to 3 bases, leaving 3 bases not matched to a gene. CDR3 sequence reads: CATSEDRGHGNTIYF. Written as DNA, the CDR3 is TGTGCCACCAGCGAGGACAGGGGGCATGGAAACACCATATATTTT.

The V and J genes are TRBV12-5 and TRBJ2-3, with 15 positions matching TRBD2. This CDR3 comprises 20 residues. V lost 5 bases, J lost 2 bases, and 14 bases stayed unmatched. Per the germline V gene, CDR1 is LGHNT and CDR2 is FRNRAP. CDR3 DNA: TGTGCTAGTGGTCCGCCCCCCGGACTAGCGGGAGGGCCCCACACAGATACGCAGTATTTT. Its protein product is CASGPPPGLAGGPHTDTQYF.

The chain uses TRBV7-2 and TRBJ2-1; maybe TRBD2 (6 bases). The ends were cut back, 5 bases at V and 8 bases at J, with 16 bases in the middle. Per the germline V gene, CDR1 is SGHTA and CDR2 is FQGNSA. The CDR3 covers 14 residues. CDR3 nucleotides: TGTGCCAGCAGCCTCGAGCTAGCGACCGATGAGCAGTTCTTC. Amino acids: CASSLELATDEQFF.

The V and J genes are TRBV5-1 and TRBJ2-2; TRBD2 aligns across 9 bases. Germline V CDR1 and CDR2: SGHRS, YFSETQ. The CDR3 contains 16 residues. After removal of 3 bases from V and 2 bases from J, the junction contained 5 bases not matched to a gene. This chain's CDR3 is CASSWSSGVNTGELFF. CDR3 DNA sequence: TGCGCCAGCAGCTGGTCTAGCGGGGTCAACACCGGGGAGCTGTTTTTT.

This clone was counted only a few times. The chain joins TRBV25-1 to TRBJ1-1; possibly TRBD1 for D (6 bases). V lost 6 bases and J lost 1, with 12 bases in between. The CDR3 consists of 14 residues. From germline, CDR1 is MGHDK and CDR2 SYGVNS. In DNA, the CDR3 is TGTGCCAGCAGAGGGGGTTTGTCGAACACTGAAGCTTTCTTT. This encodes CASRGGLSNTEAFF. The whole variable domain, remainder taken from reference TRBV25-1 and TRBJ1-1, is EADIYQTPRYLVIGTGKKITLECSQTMGHDKMYWYQQDPGMELHLIHYSYGVNSTEKGDLSSESTVSRIRTEHFPLTLESARPSHTSQYLCASRGGLSNTEAFFGQGTRLTVV.

The chain joins TRBV30 to TRBJ1-2; D remains unclear. V was trimmed by 0 bases and J by 7 bases, leaving 6 bases between them. CDR1 and CDR2 (germline): GTSNPN, SVGIG (reference sequence). This CDR3 region has 11 residues. CDR3 sequence reads: CAWSVLGGYTF. DNA for the CDR3: TGTGCCTGGAGTGTACTAGGTGGCTACACCTTC.

This chain uses TRBV14 with TRBJ2-3; 7 positions match TRBD2. V was pared by 0 bases and J by 0 bases, with 3 bases of the junction left unmatched. There are 16 residues in the CDR3. Germline CDR1 reads SGHDN; CDR2 reads FVKESK. The CDR3: CASSQDREASTDTQYF. The CDR3 region has the DNA TGTGCCAGCAGCCAAGATCGGGAGGCTAGCACAGATACGCAGTATTTT. The variable domain in full, completed from reference TRBV14 and TRBJ2-3, reads EAGVTQFPSHSVIEKGQTVTLRCDPISGHDNLYWYRRVMGKEIKFLLHFVKESKQDESGMPNNRFLAERTGGTYSTLKVQPAELEDSGVYFCASSQDREASTDTQYFGPGTRLTVL.

The chain carries TRBV5-1 and TRBJ2-5; maybe TRBD2 (5 bases). From germline, CDR1 is SGHRS and CDR2 YFSETQ. The CDR3 runs to 17 residues. V was pared by 0 bases and J by 2 bases, with 17 bases between. The CDR3 reads CASSLGLTSLTQETQYF. For the CDR3, the DNA is TGCGCCAGCAGCTTGGGGCTTACTAGTTTAACTCAAGAGACCCAGTACTTC.

The chain combines TRBV5-1 with TRBJ2-5; 8 nucleotides match TRBD2. The CDR3 sequence is 14 residues long. Germline V CDR1 and CDR2: SGHRS, YFSETQ. V trimming: 0 bases; J trimming: 5 bases; junction bases outside the gene matches: 3. This CDR3 is CASSLDGRAETQYF. Here the CDR3 DNA reads TGCGCCAGCAGCTTGGACGGGAGGGCGGAGACCCAGTACTTC.

The rearrangement joins TRBV7-8 to TRBJ2-5; TRBD2 matches at 9 bases. V trimming: 4 bases; J trimming: 5 bases; junction bases outside the gene matches: 8. There are 15 residues in the CDR3. Germline-derived CDR1 and CDR2 are SGHVS and FQNEAQ. CDR3 in amino acids: CASSSPGLAGETQYF. In DNA, the CDR3 is TGTGCCAGCAGCTCGCCGGGACTAGCAGGGGAGACCCAGTACTTC.

Only one count was recorded for this clone. The gene calls are TRBV6-1 and TRBJ2-7, with D possibly TRBD1 on 6 matching bases. The CDR3 contains 12 residues. CDR1 is MNHNS, CDR2 SASEGT, per germline. Trimming cost V 10 bases and J 5 bases, with 15 bases left between them. CDR3 bases: TGTGCCAACAACAGGGCATCCCACGAGCAGTACTTC. This sequence encodes CANNRASHEQYF.

J is TRBJ2-1 and V is TRBV18; 7 bases fit TRBD2. J gave up 5 bases and V 8 bases, and 12 bases lay outside the gene matches. Germline CDR1 and CDR2: KGHSH and LQKENI. The CDR3 runs to 15 residues. The CDR3 reads CASHRQASGNNEQFF. The CDR3 DNA sequence: TGTGCCAGCCACCGCCAGGCTAGCGGAAACAATGAGCAGTTCTTC.

This clone was seen just once. This chain joins TRBV18 and TRBJ1-3; TRBD1 is a possible D gene (6 bases). V gave up 0 bases and J gave up 2 bases, with 23 bases separating them. Germline assignment: CDR1 KGHSH and CDR2 LQKENI. The CDR3 consists of 20 residues. In DNA, the CDR3 is TGTGCCAGCTCACCACCGTTCCGGGATGGGGGGGCTAGCGCTGGAAACACCATATATTTT. This codes for CASSPPFRDGGASAGNTIYF.

The V gene is TRBV5-4, the J gene TRBJ2-1, with 12 bases fitting TRBD2. Trimming cost V 0 bases and J 10 bases; bases outside gene matches: 2. Germline V gives CDR1 SGHNT, CDR2 YYREEE (reference sequence). This CDR3 comprises 14 residues. CDR3 nucleotide sequence: TGTGCCAGCAGCTTGGACCTAGCGGGAGGGGAGCAGTTCTTC. It specifies CASSLDLAGGEQFF.

The chain combines TRBV6-1 with TRBJ2-1, with a weak D call TRBD2 (6 bases). Deletions cut 6 bases from V and 6 bases from J, with 18 bases between. The CDR3 extends over 15 amino acids. Germline V gene sequence: CDR1 MNHNS, CDR2 SASEGT. The DNA of the CDR3 is TGTGCCAGCAGCCCGACTAAGAGGACTACCAATGAGCAGTTCTTC. Its protein product is CASSPTKRTTNEQFF.

The gene calls are TRBV5-1 and TRBJ2-2; 11 bases line up with TRBD2. With 3 bases clipped from V and 5 bases from J, the junction kept 3 bases outside the gene matches. The CDR3 extends over 15 amino acids. Germline V lookup: CDR1 SGHRS, CDR2 YFSETQ. The DNA for the CDR3 is TGCGCCAGCAGCTCCGCTAGCGGGAGGACCGGGGAGCTGTTTTTT. It translates to CASSSASGRTGELFF. Combining the CDR3 with reference TRBV5-1 and TRBJ2-2 gives the whole variable domain KAGVTQTPRYLIKTRGQQVTLSCSPISGHRSVSWYQQTPGQGLQFLFEYFSETQRNKGNFPGRFSGRQFSNSRSEMNVSTLELGDSALYLCASSSASGRTGELFFGEGSRLTVL.

This chain uses TRBV6-6 with TRBJ1-5; D not certain. The V gene lost 5 bases and the J gene lost 0 bases, with 8 bases spanning the gap. Germline loops: CDR1 MNHNY, CDR2 SVGAGI (reference sequence). The CDR3 totals 14 residues. CDR3 in DNA: TGTGCCAGCAGTAGAGGTTATAGCAATCAGCCCCAGCATTTT. Its translation: CASSRGYSNQPQHF.

V gene TRBV6-6 combines with J gene TRBJ2-1, with 9 bases that match TRBD2. The junction had 9 bases not matched to a gene; V was cut back by 6 bases and J by 6 bases. Germline CDR1 is MNHNY and CDR2 is SVGAGI (reference sequence). CDR3 size: 15 residues. The chain's CDR3 is CASRPTSGSTNEQFF. CDR3 nucleotide sequence: TGTGCCAGCAGGCCAACTAGCGGGTCGACCAATGAGCAGTTCTTC.

A few counts support this clone. The rearrangement joins TRBV4-2 to TRBJ2-7, with 7 positions matching TRBD2. The V gene's germline CDR1 is LGHNA and CDR2 YNFKEQ. With V trimmed by 0 bases and J by 2 bases, 10 bases remained unmatched. This CDR3 has 17 residues. The CDR3 is CASSQDLTGGMPYEQYF. The CDR3, as DNA: TGTGCCAGCAGCCAAGATCTAACGGGGGGAATGCCCTACGAGCAGTACTTC.